The rows below give T cell receptor beta chains drawn from one sample of a study of shared clonotypes between healthy human individuals. Repertoires were generated with immunoSEQ multiplex PCR, while TCRdb's copy carries only in-frame clones and drops some. The sample contains hundreds of thousands of clones, around 72% of which appear only once. Sequenced material: memory CD4+ T cells sorted from blood. The receptors derive from a woman in her twenties or thirties in good health. Each CDR3 is given with its conserved first and last residue. A D gene is named only where the DNA matches it firmly. Clone size, where shown, is once, few, many, or a class for clones that have expanded.

DNA	CDR3	D	size	J	V
TGTGCCAGCAGTCCGGGGGGGCCTGGAAACACCATATATTTT	CASSPGGPGNTIYF	NA	NA	TRBJ1-3	TRBV28
TGTGCCAGCAGCCGACGCCAGGGTTCGTACGAGCAGTACTTC	CASSRRQGSYEQYF	NA	NA	TRBJ2-7	TRBV14
TGTGCCAGCAGCAAAGAGGGTTATGGGGGCGGGGGCCCCAGGAATGAGCAGTTCTTC	CASSKEGYGGGGPRNEQFF	NA	few	TRBJ2-1	TRBV7-3
TGTGCCAGCAGAAGTACCTACACTGAAGCTTTCTTT	CASRSTYTEAFF	NA	NA	TRBJ1-1	TRBV6-5
TGCGCCAGCAGCCAGGACACAGATACGCAGTATTTT	CASSQDTDTQYF	NA	NA	TRBJ2-3	TRBV10-1
TGTGCCAGCAGCAAAGCCGGGGGAGGAAGCAATCAGCCCCAGCATTTT	CASSKAGGGSNQPQHF	NA	NA	TRBJ1-5	TRBV21-1
TGTGCCAGCAGCATAGAAGCCTCCCATTCCTACGAGCAGTGCTTC	CASSIEASHSYEQCF	NA	NA	TRBJ2-7	TRBV7-2
TGTGCCAGCAGCGTAGGACTAAGAACTTACGAGCAGTACTTC	CASSVGLRTYEQYF	NA	few	TRBJ2-7	TRBV9
TGTGCCAGCAGTTTATCGGCGGGAGCCGGGGAGCTGTTTTTT	CASSLSAGAGELFF	TRBD2	NA	TRBJ2-2	TRBV28
TGTGCCAGCGCAGGGTCCTACGAGCAGTACTTC	CASAGSYEQYF	NA	NA	TRBJ2-7	TRBV6-1
TGTGCTAGTGGTCCACCGGGACACTGGCAGGGACCCAACACCGGGGAGCTGTTTTTT	CASGPPGHWQGPNTGELFF	NA	NA	TRBJ2-2	TRBV12-5
TGTGCCAGCTCACAGGGGCAGGGCTCTGGAAACACCATATATTTT	CASSQGQGSGNTIYF	NA	NA	TRBJ1-3	TRBV18
TGTGCCACCGCCCCCCGGAGCTCTGGAAACACCATATATTTT	CATAPRSSGNTIYF	NA	NA	TRBJ1-3	TRBV11-2
TGCGCCAGCAGTAGTGGCCTAGGGGGTGAAAAACTGTTTTTT	CASSSGLGGEKLFF	NA	NA	TRBJ1-4	TRBV5-1
TGCAGCGTTGCAATGCGGAGCTCCTACGAGCAGTACTTC	CSVAMRSSYEQYF	NA	NA	TRBJ2-7	TRBV29-1